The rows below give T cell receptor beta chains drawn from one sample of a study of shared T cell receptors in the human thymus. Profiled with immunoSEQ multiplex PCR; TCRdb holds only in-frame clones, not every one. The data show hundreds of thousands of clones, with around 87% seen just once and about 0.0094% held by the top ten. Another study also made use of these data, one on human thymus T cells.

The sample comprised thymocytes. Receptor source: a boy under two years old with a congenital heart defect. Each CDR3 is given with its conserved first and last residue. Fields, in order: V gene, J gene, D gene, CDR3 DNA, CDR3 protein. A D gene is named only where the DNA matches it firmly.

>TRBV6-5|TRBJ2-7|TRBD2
TGTGCCAGCAGTTACGTGGGAGGGATCCTCTACGAGCAGTACTTC
CASSYVGGILYEQYF
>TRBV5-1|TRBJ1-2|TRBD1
TGCGCCAGCAGCACCGGACAGGGGGAAAACTATGGCTACACCTTC
CASSTGQGENYGYTF
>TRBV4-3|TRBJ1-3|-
TGCGCCAGCAGCCAAGGGTTGAGCGGAAACACCATATATTTT
CASSQGLSGNTIYF
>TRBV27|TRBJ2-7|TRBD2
TGTGCCAGCAGTAAGACTAGCGGGAGGTTCCACGAGCAGTACTTC
CASSKTSGRFHEQYF
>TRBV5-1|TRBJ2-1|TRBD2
TGCGCCAGCAGCTTGGGGGACTGGGGAGGGTACAATGAGCAGTTCTTC
CASSLGDWGGYNEQFF
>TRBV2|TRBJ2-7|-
TGTGCCAGCAAGCCTTCAAGCTCCTACGAGCAGTACTTC
CASKPSSSYEQYF
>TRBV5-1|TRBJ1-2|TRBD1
TGCGCCAGCAGCTTGGGGGCAGGGGGCAACTATGGCTACACCTTC
CASSLGAGGNYGYTF
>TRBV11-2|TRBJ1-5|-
TGTGCCAGCAGCCCCCGACAGAGCAATCAGCCCCAGCATTTT
CASSPRQSNQPQHF
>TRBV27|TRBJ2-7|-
TGTGCCAGCGCAACGAGCTACGAGCAGTACTTC
CASATSYEQYF
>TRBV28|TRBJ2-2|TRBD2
TGTGCCAGCAACCGAGCGGGGTCCCCTGACACCGGGGAGCTGTTTTTT
CASNRAGSPDTGELFF
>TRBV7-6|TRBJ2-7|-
TGTGCCAGCAGCTTATATGGACAGACCAACCCACCTTCCTACGAGCAGTACTTC
CASSLYGQTNPPSYEQYF
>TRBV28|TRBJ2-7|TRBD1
TGTGCCAGCAGTTACTCGGACAGGGGAGGCGAGCAGTACTTC
CASSYSDRGGEQYF
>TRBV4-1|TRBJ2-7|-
TGCGCCAGCAGCCAAGGGTTAGGTCTGGACTTCTCCTACGAGCAGTACTTC
CASSQGLGLDFSYEQYF
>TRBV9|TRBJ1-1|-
TGTGCCAGCAGCAAGAACTCAGGGTCGAACACTGAAGCTTTCTTT
CASSKNSGSNTEAFF
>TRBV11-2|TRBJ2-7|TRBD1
TGTGCCAGCAGCTTAGGCCCCCGGGACAGGGTCCCCTACGAGCAGTACTTC
CASSLGPRDRVPYEQYF
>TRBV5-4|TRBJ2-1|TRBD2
TGTGCCAGCAGCTGGGGACTAGCGGGAGATGAGCAGTTCTTC
CASSWGLAGDEQFF
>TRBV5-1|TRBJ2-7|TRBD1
TGCGCCAGCAGTTTGACAGGGTACGAGCAGTACTTC
CASSLTGYEQYF
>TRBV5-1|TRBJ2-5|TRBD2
TGCGCCAGCAGCCCAGGGACTAGCAGGAAAGAGACCCAGTACTTC
CASSPGTSRKETQYF